The clone carrying this TCR beta chain appeared a few times. The antigen remains undetermined. TCRdb reprocessed the 5' RACE reads with MiXCR, giving one entry per CDR3 protein. The data show roughly 400,000 distinct CDR3 sequences, around a sixth seen once. V dropped 0 bases and J dropped 4 bases, with 10 bases sitting between them. CDR1 is SGHRS, CDR2 YFSETQ, per germline. The CDR3 is 15 amino acids. The entry originates in a study of T-cell memory formation after mild COVID-19. Looking at the study overall: The two donors had largely donor-specific TCR clusters. Notes on the study in general: Clones contracting over day 15 to 85 were CD4/CD8 balanced, with later expanders leaning CD4+.

The sequencing sample was made of PBMCs or a T cell subset sorted from them (not recorded which). The origin of this receptor is a young man who had mild COVID-19 (a few samples of this study predate the infection). Cell type and time point are not known. This rearrangement joins TRBV5-1 to TRBJ1-4; D is unresolved. CDR3 coding DNA: TGCGCCAGCAGCTTGGAAGGTCAGAGTAATGAAAAACTGTTTTTT. It codes for CASSLEGQSNEKLFF.